The 3 T cell receptor beta chains reported below all come from one sample, sequenced in a study of cytomegalovirus exposure and HLA in healthy donors. The primer mix had 60 Vbeta and 13 Jbeta primers. Clones were read by immunoSEQ multiplex PCR, and TCRdb kept only the in-frame ones, dropping some. The data show more than 60,000 clones, roughly 84% seen once. The sequencing sample was made of PBMCs. These receptors all come from a woman aged 25-40 years in good health and CMV-seronegative.

The chain couples TRBV10-3 to TRBJ2-1; D might be TRBD1 (5 bases). The CDR3 length is 14 residues. The V gene's germline CDR1 is ENHRY and CDR2 SYGVKD. With 7 bases removed from V and 0 bases from J, the gap between germline ends came to 10 bases. CDR3 DNA sequence: TGTGCCATCATGCAGGGTGACTCCTACAATGAGCAGTTCTTC. It codes for CAIMQGDSYNEQFF.

The chain couples TRBV6-1 to TRBJ2-7; TRBD1 might be the D (5 bases). The V end was cut by 4 bases, the J end by 0 bases, with 10 bases between. This CDR3 has 14 residues. Germline CDR1 is MNHNS and CDR2 is SASEGT. CDR3 residues: CASSVTGISYEQYV. CDR3 coding DNA: TGTGCCAGCAGTGTAACAGGCATCTCCTACGAGCAGTACGTC.

V gene TRBV11-2 combines with J gene TRBJ2-5, with a tentative D call TRBD2 (5 bases). The V gene lost 4 bases and the J gene lost 2 bases, with 17 bases spanning the gap. The CDR3 runs 16 residues. CDR1 is SGHAT, CDR2 FQNNGV, per germline. The CDR3 loop reads CASSWARADPQETQYF. The CDR3 DNA reads TGTGCCAGCAGCTGGGCGCGAGCGGACCCGCAAGAGACCCAGTACTTC.